Presented here are 21 T cell receptor beta chains from one specimen sequenced in a study of glioma-infiltrating T cells. Amplification of TCR alpha and beta CDR3 regions from RNA used iRepertoire nested multiplex PCR. Each CDR3 protein is one row after TCRdb ran MiXCR on the multiplex PCR reads. Of 35,000 to 45,000 distinct CDR3 sequences listed, approximately 20% are singletons. The sample comprised glioma tissue, nonneoplastic brain tissue, or PBMCs (not recorded which). Source of these receptors: a human donor with low-grade glioma or glioblastoma, undergoing nonglioma brain surgery, or in good health (not recorded which).

This clonotype occurred many times. The V and J genes are TRBV27 and TRBJ2-7; 9 nucleotides agree with TRBD1. Germline-derived CDR1 and CDR2 are MNHEY and SMNVEV (reference sequence). The V segment lost 2 bases and the J segment 4 bases; nucleotides outside the gene matches: 3. This CDR3 spans 14 amino acids. Here the CDR3 DNA reads TGTGCCAGCAGTTTACAGGGACAGGGATACGAGCAGTACTTC. Protein sequence: CASSLQGQGYEQYF.

This clonotype was detected many times. The V call is TRBV19, the J call TRBJ2-7; TRBD1 aligns across 9 bases. The CDR3 totals 13 residues. Germline assignment: CDR1 LNHDA and CDR2 SQIVND (reference sequence). Losses at the gene ends were 7 bases for V and 4 bases for J; bases not matched to a gene: 5. The CDR3 DNA follows: TGTGCCAGTAAAGGACAGGGGATTTACGAGCAGTACTTC. Translating it yields CASKGQGIYEQYF.

This clonotype came up many times. V and J are TRBV7-9 and TRBJ2-1; D might be TRBD1 (5 bases). V was clipped by 5 bases and J by 10 bases, with 15 bases between them. In germline, CDR1 is SEHNR, CDR2 FQNEAQ (reference sequence). CDR3 length equals 13 residues. CDR3 DNA sequence: TGTGCCAGCAGCCCTGTGGGGCCCAGGGAGCAGTTCTTC. Protein sequence: CASSPVGPREQFF.

This chain connects TRBV9 to TRBJ2-5; D gene ambiguous. Trimming cost V 2 bases and J 9 bases, with 17 bases left between them. The germline V gene has CDR1 SGDLS and CDR2 YYNGEE. This CDR3 is 14 amino acids long. The CDR3 DNA reads TGTGCCAGCAGCGTTGAAGGACGCAACTCGGCCCAGTACTTC. It codes for CASSVEGRNSAQYF.

The chain is built from TRBV24-1 and TRBJ2-1; 8 nucleotides line up with TRBD2. Germline loops: CDR1 KGHDR, CDR2 SFDVKD. The CDR3 runs 14 residues. V lost 4 bases, J lost 8 bases, and 6 bases stayed unmatched. The chain's CDR3 is CATSDPKTSDEQFF. CDR3 nucleotides: TGTGCCACCAGTGACCCAAAGACTAGCGATGAGCAGTTCTTC.

This clonotype has ten or more counts. This CDR3 is CSARDLRQGEAFF. CDR3 DNA sequence: TGCAGTGCTAGAGATTTGAGACAGGGTGAAGCTTTCTTT. This sequence joins TRBV20-1 and TRBJ1-1; 7 bases align to TRBD1. Per germline, CDR1 DFQATT and CDR2 SNEGSKA (reference sequence). The V gene end was trimmed by 0 bases and the J gene end by 7 bases; junction bases not matched to a gene: 5. The CDR3 consists of 13 residues.

The V call is TRBV3-1, the J call TRBJ2-7, with D perhaps TRBD1 or TRBD2 (5 bases each). V lost 4 bases and J 5 bases, leaving 21 bases between the germline ends. This CDR3 region has 16 residues. From germline, CDR1 is LGHDT and CDR2 YNNKEL (reference sequence). The CDR3 sequence: CASSRVLGTSRDEQYF. As DNA, the CDR3 is TGTGCCAGCAGCCGAGTCCTCGGGACCTCGCGCGACGAGCAGTACTTC.

This clonotype was observed at least ten times. The CDR3: CASSKTSGRATYEQYF. The CDR3 nucleotides are TGTGCCAGCAGCAAGACTAGCGGGAGGGCCACCTACGAGCAGTACTTC. The V and J genes are TRBV7-8 and TRBJ2-7, with 14 nucleotides matching TRBD2. This CDR3 has 16 amino acids. The V gene end was trimmed by 5 bases and the J gene end by 2 bases; junction bases not matched to a gene: 5. CDR1 and CDR2 (germline): SGHVS, FQNEAQ. The whole variable domain, filled in from reference TRBV7-8 and TRBJ2-7, reads GAGVSQSPRYKVAKRGQDVALRCDPISGHVSLFWYQQALGQGPEFLTYFQNEAQLDKSGLPSDRFFAERPEGSVSTLKIQRTQQEDSAVYLCASSKTSGRATYEQYFGPGTRLTVT.

CDR3 protein: CASSLGGTGELFF. CDR3 bases: TGTGCCAGCAGTTTGGGGGGCACCGGGGAGCTGTTTTTT. The chain recombines TRBV27 with TRBJ2-2; the D gene is possibly TRBD2 (6 bases). The V gene lost 3 bases and the J gene lost 4 bases, with 6 bases spanning the gap. The CDR3 contains 13 residues. Looked up from germline, CDR1 is MNHEY and CDR2 is SMNVEV (reference sequence).

About this clonotype: This may be a read error, as it is one base from a much larger clone. The J gene is TRBJ1-5, the V gene TRBV5-1; no definite D call. The germline CDR1 and CDR2 sequences are SGHRS and YFSETQ. The CDR3 has 14 amino acids. V was pared by 0 bases and J by 6 bases, with 10 bases between. Written as DNA, the CDR3 is TGCGCCAGCAGCTTGGAAGGTTTAACTCAGCCCCAGCATTTT. This sequence encodes CASSLEGLTQPQHF.

This clonotype was counted ten times or more. This rearrangement joins TRBV3-1 to TRBJ2-5; D gene ambiguous. Germline V gene data show CDR1 as LGHDT and CDR2 as YNNKEL (reference sequence). This CDR3 is built from 13 residues. Trimming pared 4 bases from V and 1 base from J, leaving 7 bases between. In DNA, the CDR3 is TGTGCCAGCAGCCCGGACCTCCAAGAGACCCAGTACTTC. It specifies CASSPDLQETQYF.

This clonotype showed up many times. The gene calls are TRBV20-1 and TRBJ2-3, with a tentative D call TRBD2 (6 bases). The CDR3 has 15 residues. V was cut by 4 bases and J by 0 bases, with 14 bases left in between. Per the germline V gene, CDR1 is DFQATT and CDR2 is SNEGSKA (reference sequence). The CDR3 nucleotides are TGCAGTGCTACCAATCAGCGGGCTAGCACAGATACGCAGTATTTT. This codes for CSATNQRASTDTQYF.

In its sample, this clonotype was seen many times. DNA for the CDR3: TGTGCCAGCTCACCAGGACAGGGGGCTGAGGGATACGAGCAGTACTTC. It encodes CASSPGQGAEGYEQYF. The chain has TRBV18 and TRBJ2-7; TRBD1 agrees at 11 bases. J was trimmed by 4 bases and V by 2 bases; bases with no gene match: 7. The germline gives CDR1 KGHSH, CDR2 LQKENI. The CDR3 sequence is 16 residues long.

Turning to this clonotype: A much larger clone lies one base from this, so it may be a read error. The chain carries TRBV3-1 and TRBJ1-1; D unresolved. The CDR3 covers 14 residues. Germline V lookup: CDR1 LGHDT, CDR2 YNNKEL (reference sequence). The CDR3 nucleotides read TGTGCCAGCCGCCAAGACTTAGGCGGGACTGAAGCTTTCTTT. Translating gives CASRQDLGGTEAFF.

As for this clonotype: This may come from a read error, since a much larger clone is one base off. The rearrangement uses TRBV3-1 and TRBJ2-7, with TRBD1 as a possible D gene (6 bases). The CDR3 is 14 residues long. CDR1 is LGHDT and CDR2 is YNNKEL in the germline V gene (reference sequence). CDR3 region: CASSLTSGASEQCV. For the CDR3, the DNA is TGTGCCAGCAGCCTAACATCAGGGGCAAGCGAGCAGTGCGTC.

This clonotype was found many times. The V call is TRBV27, the J call TRBJ1-6, with a possible D match to TRBD1 (5 bases). This CDR3 comprises 15 residues. CDR1 MNHEY and CDR2 SMNVEV come from the germline V gene (reference sequence). V lost 7 bases and J 7 bases, leaving 17 bases between the germline ends. CDR3 DNA: TGTGCCAGCATGGGCCGGGGCCCGGGAAATTCACCCCTCCACTTT. Translating it yields CASMGRGPGNSPLHF.

Many counts were recorded for this clonotype. The chain uses TRBV19 and TRBJ1-5; D call uncertain. The CDR3 is 15 amino acids. V was clipped by 0 bases and J by 4 bases, with 10 bases between them. Germline CDR1 and CDR2: LNHDA and SQIVND (reference sequence). The CDR3 bases are TGTGCCAGTAGTATAGATATCTGGGAAAATCAGCCCCAGCATTTT. It specifies CASSIDIWENQPQHF.

A word on this clonotype: Relative to the germline gene, one junction end is altered; a read error may explain this. V gene TRBV15 combines with J gene TRBJ2-7; 7 bases map to TRBD1. CDR1 LNHNV and CDR2 YYDKDF come from the germline V gene (reference sequence). The CDR3 loop spans 14 amino acids. DNA of the CDR3: TGTGCCACCTATCCAAGACAGGGCGGCGACGATCAGTACTTC. It specifies CATYPRQGGDDQYF.

Comment on this clonotype: This clone may be a read error of a much larger clone one base away. The CDR3 sequence is CACTPRRNTDTQYF. CDR3 sequence (DNA): TGTGCCTGCACCCCCCGTAGGAACACAGATACGCAGTATTTT. The chain combines TRBV7-9 with TRBJ2-3; D is ambiguous. The germline V gene encodes CDR1 SEHNR and CDR2 FQNEAQ (reference sequence). The CDR3 is 14 amino acids. V dropped 11 bases and J dropped 2 bases, with 17 bases sitting between them.

This clonotype was counted many times. V gene TRBV28 combines with J gene TRBJ2-1, with 7 bases aligning to TRBD1. Germline V CDR1 and CDR2: MDHEN, SYDVKM. Trimming cost V 3 bases and J 4 bases; bases outside gene matches: 3. The CDR3 has 14 amino acids. The CDR3 reads CASSFDREYNEQFF. The DNA for the CDR3 is TGTGCCAGCAGTTTCGACAGGGAGTACAATGAGCAGTTCTTC.

The chain has TRBV5-1 and TRBJ2-3, with D perhaps being TRBD1 or TRBD2 (5 bases each). In germline, CDR1 is SGHRS, CDR2 YFSETQ. The CDR3 runs 15 residues. Trimming cost V 1 base and J 0 bases, with 9 bases left between them. The CDR3: CASSLSRGSTDTQYF. CDR3 sequence (DNA): TGCGCCAGCAGCTTGTCGAGGGGAAGCACAGATACGCAGTATTTT.